A single sample is the source of the 8 T cell receptor beta chains below, sequenced in a study of T-cell memory formation after mild COVID-19 (dated by TCRdb to the early 2020s). Library preparation was by 5' RACE. The sequencer was an Illumina NovaSeq 6000. TCRdb took the public reads, trimmed them with fastp at Q25, ran MiXCR for clone calling and kept in-frame beta chains. Identical CDR3 proteins give one entry, which carries the most common genes and DNA. Across this sample there are hundreds of thousands of distinct CDR3 sequences, with approximately 15% seen only once. Of the sample, approximately 20% falls within the top ten clones. What was sequenced was PBMCs or a T cell subset sorted from them (not recorded which). Receptors originate from a man aged 18 to 29 who had mild COVID-19 (a few samples of this study predate the infection). The sample titles of this study are shuffled in the database, so cell type and time point are left out; the donor was told from shared clones.

This clonotype has just a few counts. The chain joins TRBV10-2 to TRBJ2-5; the D gene is possibly TRBD2 (6 bases). The germline V gene encodes CDR1 WSHSY and CDR2 SAAADI. Trimming removed 10 bases from V and 7 bases from J, with 13 bases in between. This CDR3 contains 11 residues. DNA of the CDR3: TGCGCCACTCGGTTGGGGGGGACCCAGTACTTC. Translated, it gives CATRLGGTQYF.

The rearrangement joins TRBV20-1 to TRBJ2-1; tentative D call: TRBD1 (5 bases). Between the trimmed V and J ends, which lost 5 bases and 9 bases, there was a span of 20 bases. Looked up from germline, CDR1 is DFQATT and CDR2 is SNEGSKA (reference sequence). The CDR3 has 14 residues. The CDR3 spells CSAAKLDTVREQFF. The CDR3 DNA reads TGCAGTGCTGCAAAACTGGACACTGTCCGTGAGCAGTTCTTC.

In this sample, this clonotype turned up a few times. The rearrangement links TRBV4-3 to TRBJ2-7; 7 bases align to TRBD2. J gave up 4 bases and V 4 bases, and 10 bases lay outside the gene matches. This CDR3 spans 15 amino acids. Germline-derived CDR1 and CDR2 are LGHNA and YSLEER. CDR3 DNA: TGCGCCAGCAGCCCCGGCCCGGGGGGTAAGTACGAGCAGTACTTC. Amino acid sequence: CASSPGPGGKYEQYF.

The V and J genes are TRBV4-3 and TRBJ1-4, with a weak D call TRBD1 (6 bases). V was cut by 4 bases and J by 6 bases, with 15 bases left in between. The CDR3 is 15 residues long. Germline CDR1 LGHNA, CDR2 YSLEER. The CDR3 loop reads CASSLNRASHEKLFF. The DNA for the CDR3 is TGCGCCAGCAGCCTCAACAGGGCGTCACATGAAAAACTGTTTTTT.

This clonotype showed up many times. The V and J genes are TRBV6-1 and TRBJ1-2; no reliable D call. Per the germline V gene, CDR1 is MNHNS and CDR2 is SASEGT. V was clipped by 8 bases and J by 4 bases, with 17 bases between them. The CDR3 has 14 amino acids. The CDR3 spells CASRLITAVYGYTF. The CDR3 nucleotides are TGTGCCAGCCGCCTCATTACAGCAGTCTATGGCTACACCTTC.

The V gene is TRBV7-2, the J gene TRBJ2-3; unclear D gene. The CDR3 totals 13 residues. The germline V gene has CDR1 SGHTA and CDR2 FQGNSA. The V gene lost 6 bases and the J gene lost 0 bases, with 7 bases spanning the gap. The CDR3: CASRPSSTDTQYF. The DNA for the CDR3 is TGTGCCAGCAGACCCAGTAGCACAGATACGCAGTATTTT.

This clonotype turned up a few times. The chain carries TRBV19 and TRBJ2-2; 8 bases agree with TRBD1. V was clipped by 8 bases and J by 4 bases; unmatched bases: 6. The CDR3 is 14 amino acids. Germline V gene sequence: CDR1 LNHDA, CDR2 SQIVND (reference sequence). DNA for the CDR3: TGTGCCAGTTCGGGACAGGTCTTCACCGGGGAGCTGTTTTTT. It translates to CASSGQVFTGELFF.

The chain employs TRBV18 and TRBJ2-2, with 10 positions matching TRBD1. The germline CDR1 and CDR2 sequences are KGHSH and LQKENI. V lost 4 bases to trimming and J lost 3 bases; unmatched junction nucleotides: 5. CDR3 size: 16 residues. CDR3 sequence reads: CASSQRTGGDTGELFF. In DNA form, the CDR3 reads TGTGCCAGCTCACAGCGGACAGGGGGTGACACCGGGGAGCTGTTTTTT.